This T cell receptor beta chain appears in the sequencing data of a study of cytomegalovirus exposure and HLA in healthy donors. Study-level findings and limits: Apart from CMV serostatus, no immune exposure information was available. Some highly shared sequence variants likely arose as a pipeline artifact. For cytomegalovirus status, the classifier reportedly gave diagnoses with high specificity and sensitivity.

The PCR used 60 Vbeta and 13 Jbeta primers. Profiling relied on immunoSEQ multiplex PCR, and the TCRdb table lists in-frame clones only, not all of them. The sample contains under 150,000 clones, approximately 77% of which appear only once. Germline CDR1 LNHDA, CDR2 SQIVND (reference sequence). The CDR3 is 13 residues long. V lost 11 bases to trimming and J lost 0 bases, with 8 bases between them. On this clone itself: Its antigen is undetermined.

The specimen sequenced was PBMCs. The TCR was taken from a woman aged 40 to 50 in good health and CMV-seronegative. The gene calls are TRBV19 and TRBJ2-6, with D possibly TRBD1 on 6 matching bases. CDR3 nucleotides: TGTGCCTCAGGGGTCTCTGGGGCCAACGTCCTGACTTTC. Amino acids: CASGVSGANVLTF.